The 3 T cell receptor beta chains presented below share a single source sample, sequenced in a study of radiation and T cells in renal cell carcinoma. Assay: immunoSEQ multiplex PCR; the TCRdb copy retains only in-frame clones and omits some. The sample yields about 120,000 clones, 81% seen once. Noted time point: blood 2 weeks post-SBRT. The treatment denotes: 15 Gy SBRT to primary tumor, nephrectomy 4 weeks later. Sequencing was performed on blood, taken from a patient whose treatment included radiotherapy and nephrectomy. All receptors derive from a man aged 50-60 years with renal cell carcinoma.

On this clone itself: It may be a read error: a sequence one base away is much more abundant. Other DNA sequences of this sample code for an identical CDR3. The DNA for the CDR3 is TGCGCCAGCAGCCAAGTACGACTAGCGGTCTACAATGAGCAGTTCTTC. Encoded protein: CASSQVRLAVYNEQFF. The chain couples TRBV4-1 to TRBJ2-1; 9 positions agree with TRBD2. Germline V lookup: CDR1 MGHRA, CDR2 YSYEKL. CDR3 length: 16 residues. V lost 1 base, J lost 3 bases, and 4 bases stayed unmatched.

The rearrangement links TRBV6-5 to TRBJ1-1; D unclear. The germline V gene encodes CDR1 MNHEY and CDR2 SVGAGI. V gave up 6 bases and J gave up 4 bases, with 15 bases separating them. The CDR3 is made up of 14 amino acids. The CDR3 coding sequence is TGTGCCAGCAGCCTCGAGGGCGAGTTCACTGAAGCTTTCTTT. As protein: CASSLEGEFTEAFF.

The chain carries TRBV28 and TRBJ1-3, with D possibly matching TRBD1 (6 bases). Trimming removed 3 bases at V and 4 bases at J, with 10 bases between. Germline CDR1 and CDR2: MDHEN and SYDVKM. The CDR3 spans 14 residues. The CDR3 is CASSFGGTGNTIYF. For the CDR3, the DNA is TGTGCCAGCAGTTTCGGAGGGACAGGAAACACCATATATTTT.